Listed below are T cell receptor beta chains from one sample, sequenced in a study of CD8+ T cells in alopecia areata. Generated by immunoSEQ multiplex PCR, the TCRdb table keeps only in-frame clones and is missing some. The data contain under 150,000 clones, less than 65% of them seen just once; the ten biggest clones take up 30% to 45%. Sequencing used CD8+ T cells sorted from blood. These receptors were collected from a human donor in good health. CDR3s include the opening cysteine and the closing phenylalanine or tryptophan. The order of the fields is clone size, D gene, V gene, J gene, CDR3 DNA, CDR3 protein. A D gene is named only where the DNA matches it firmly. Size is stated for part of the rows, as once, few or many counts, or as a class when the clone is expanded.

many	-	TRBV19	TRBJ2-1	TGTGCCAGCGGGGATCTCGACTCTCACAATGAGCAGTTCTTC	CASGDLDSHNEQFF
few	-	TRBV7-9	TRBJ1-4	TGTGCCAGCAGCCCCTACAGCAATGAAAAACTGTTTTTT	CASSPYSNEKLFF
-	TRBD2	TRBV9	TRBJ2-5	TGTGCCAGCAGCGCCGGTGGGAGGGTAGAGACCCAGTACTTC	CASSAGGRVETQYF
-	TRBD1	TRBV29-1	TRBJ1-1	TGCAGCGTGGGACAGGGGTTCACTGAAGCTTTCTTT	CSVGQGFTEAFF
-	TRBD2	TRBV29-1	TRBJ2-5	TGCAGCGTCCGGACTAGCGGGAGGATCCAGTACTTC	CSVRTSGRIQYF
few	-	TRBV27	TRBJ2-3	TGTGCCAGCAGTCTCCTCGGAGATACGCAGTATTTT	CASSLLGDTQYF
-	-	TRBV5-6	TRBJ2-4	TGTGCCAGCAGCTTACTCTGGGGTCCCAGTAACTTC	CASSLLWGPSNF
-	-	TRBV15	TRBJ2-1	TGTGCCACCAGCGAGTCTGGTAACAATGAGCAGTTCTTC	CATSESGNNEQFF
-	-	TRBV5-1	TRBJ2-7	TGCGCCAGCAGCGGGACCTACGAGCAGTACTTC	CASSGTYEQYF
-	-	TRBV2	TRBJ2-1	TGTGCCAGCAGTGAAGCGCTTCGTGAGCAGTTCTTC	CASSEALREQFF
-	TRBD2	TRBV9	TRBJ2-7	TGTGCCAGCAGCGTAGCGGCTAGCGGGGCCACCTACGAGCAGTACTTC	CASSVAASGATYEQYF
-	-	TRBV4-1	TRBJ2-3	TGCGCCAGCAGCCAAGCGTCGGTGTTTAGCACAGATACGCAGTATTTT	CASSQASVFSTDTQYF
few	-	TRBV7-6	TRBJ2-2	TGTGCCAGCAGCTTAGGTGGTGGAAGGTCGACCGGGGAGCTGTTTTTT	CASSLGGGRSTGELFF
-	-	TRBV5-6	TRBJ2-7	TGTGCCAGCAGCCTCCCCGGGACGGTACACGAGCAGTACTTC	CASSLPGTVHEQYF
once	-	TRBV13	TRBJ2-3	TGTGCCAGCAGCGGGCGGGACTCCGAGATATACACAGATACGCAGTATTTT	CASSGRDSEIYTDTQYF
-	TRBD1	TRBV29-1	TRBJ2-7	TGCAGCGTAGGGACAGTTTACGAGCAGTACTTC	CSVGTVYEQYF
-	-	TRBV9	TRBJ2-3	TGTGCCAGCAGCGCCTCGAGTGGGGGCACAGATACGCAGTATTTT	CASSASSGGTDTQYF
-	-	TRBV4-1	TRBJ1-5	TGCGCCAGTCGGAGTCCGGGCCAGCCCCAGCATTTT	CASRSPGQPQHF
few	-	TRBV27	TRBJ1-5	TGTGCCAGCAGTTTAGACAGTTATAGCAATCAGCCCCAGCATTTT	CASSLDSYSNQPQHF
few	-	TRBV19	TRBJ2-1	TGTGCCAGTAGTATAGGAGTAGGGTGGAATGAGCAGTTCTTC	CASSIGVGWNEQFF
-	TRBD2	TRBV4-1	TRBJ2-7	TGCGCCAGCAGCCAAAGGGCGGGAGGACGTGTTGGCGAGCAGTACTTC	CASSQRAGGRVGEQYF
-	-	TRBV15	TRBJ2-4	TGTGCCACCAGCAGAGTTGGTGCCAAAAACATTCAGTACTTC	CATSRVGAKNIQYF
-	TRBD2	TRBV7-9	TRBJ2-1	TGTGCCAGCAGCTCGACTGAGGTACTAGCGCGCTCCTACAATGAGCAGTTCTTC	CASSSTEVLARSYNEQFF
-	-	TRBV30	TRBJ2-4	TGTGCCTGGAGTTCCCTACAGGGAGTGCCGTACGTAGCCAAAAACATTCAGTACTTC	CAWSSLQGVPYVAKNIQYF
-	TRBD2	TRBV5-1	TRBJ2-7	TGCGCCAGCAGCTTGAGTGAACTAGCGGTCCGGGACGAGCAGTACTTC	CASSLSELAVRDEQYF
-	-	TRBV29-1	TRBJ2-1	TGCAGCGTTGTTGAGGGGGAGGCTAGACACTACAATGAGCAGTTCTTC	CSVVEGEARHYNEQFF
-	-	TRBV6-5	TRBJ2-7	TGTGCCAGCAAGGGGGGAGGAAACTACGAGCAGTACTTC	CASKGGGNYEQYF
-	TRBD2	TRBV6-5	TRBJ2-3	TGTGCCAGCGTGGCTAGCGGCTCCACAGATACGCAGTATTTT	CASVASGSTDTQYF
few	-	TRBV29-1	TRBJ1-2	TGCAGCGTTCTGGACAGAAGTGGCTACACCTTC	CSVLDRSGYTF
-	-	TRBV2	TRBJ2-2	TGTGCCAGCAAGACTAGTGCTTGGTACTGGACCGGGGAGCTGTTTTTT	CASKTSAWYWTGELFF
-	TRBD2	TRBV19	TRBJ2-1	TGTGCCAGTACCCCCGGGACTAGCGGGTACAATGAGCAGTTCTTC	CASTPGTSGYNEQFF
few	TRBD2	TRBV14	TRBJ2-7	TGTGCCAGCAGCCCCTGGGGCAGCGGGAGGGCCCGGTACGAGCAGTACTTC	CASSPWGSGRARYEQYF
few	-	TRBV29-1	TRBJ2-5	TGCAGCGTTCAGGGAAGAGAGACCCAGTACTTC	CSVQGRETQYF
-	TRBD1	TRBV13	TRBJ1-2	TGTGCCAGCAGCCCCGAAGGACAGGGAGCCTATGGCTACACCTTC	CASSPEGQGAYGYTF
-	-	TRBV9	TRBJ1-1	TGTGCCAGCAGCCTAACCGACGGTAGGAACACTGAAGCTTTCTTT	CASSLTDGRNTEAFF
-	TRBD1	TRBV7-9	TRBJ1-2	TGTGCCAGCAGCCAAACGACAGGGGTTAGGAACTATGGCTACACCTTC	CASSQTTGVRNYGYTF
-	TRBD2	TRBV29-1	TRBJ2-1	TGCAGCGTTGGGGGGCTAGCGGGAGAGGGGTACAATGAGCAGTTCTTC	CSVGGLAGEGYNEQFF
-	TRBD2	TRBV15	TRBJ2-1	TGTGCCACCAGCATTGGGACTAGGTCCTTAGATGAGCAGTTCTTC	CATSIGTRSLDEQFF
-	TRBD2	TRBV13	TRBJ2-7	TGTGCCAGCAGCCCACCGGGGCAGCTCTCGGGGGGCTACGAGCAGTACTTC	CASSPPGQLSGGYEQYF
-	TRBD1	TRBV23-1	TRBJ2-7	TGCGCCAGCAGTCAATTTAATGACAGGGCTAGGGTATACGAGCAGTACTTC	CASSQFNDRARVYEQYF
few	-	TRBV29-1	TRBJ1-1	TGCAGCCCGTCGACAGGTCTGGCCACTGAAGCTTTCTTT	CSPSTGLATEAFF
few	TRBD1	TRBV28	TRBJ1-5	TGTGCCAGCAGCGAACGGACAGGACTTTGGCAGCCCCAGCATTTT	CASSERTGLWQPQHF
-	-	TRBV15	TRBJ2-5	TGTGCCACCAGCAGAGGTAACAGGGTACAAGAGACCCAGTACTTC	CATSRGNRVQETQYF
few	-	TRBV30	TRBJ2-5	TGTGCCTGGTGCTTGGCTTTTGGAGAGACCCAGTACTTC	CAWCLAFGETQYF
once	-	TRBV28	TRBJ2-7	TGTGCCAGCAGTGAGACTGTCGGGCTTACTGACGAGCAGTACTTC	CASSETVGLTDEQYF
-	-	TRBV29-1	TRBJ1-2	TGCAGCGTCCGGACACTCTATGGCTACACCTTC	CSVRTLYGYTF
-	-	TRBV27	TRBJ2-1	TGTGCCAGCAGTTCTAACGCGTACAATGAGCAGTTCTTC	CASSSNAYNEQFF
-	-	TRBV19	TRBJ1-1	TGTGCCAGTAGTGAGTTCGGGGGAAAGACTGAAGCTTTCTTT	CASSEFGGKTEAFF
-	TRBD1	TRBV5-1	TRBJ1-2	TGCGCCAGCAGCTTGGAGGGGCAGGGGGCCGAGGGTTATGGCTACACCTTC	CASSLEGQGAEGYGYTF
-	TRBD2	TRBV14	TRBJ2-1	TGTGCCAGCAGCCAGTGGCTAGCGGAAACCTACAATGAGCAGTTCTTC	CASSQWLAETYNEQFF
few	-	TRBV29-1	TRBJ2-3	TGCAGCGTCGTAGGGTCACGGGAAAGCACAGATACGCAGTATTTT	CSVVGSRESTDTQYF
-	-	TRBV19	TRBJ1-2	TGTGCCAGTGACGGGGAGAACTATGGCTACACCTTC	CASDGENYGYTF
-	-	TRBV15	TRBJ1-5	TGTGCCACCGGATCGAGCAATCAGCCCCAGCATTTT	CATGSSNQPQHF
few	-	TRBV7-9	TRBJ1-4	TGTGCCAGCAGCTTTCCGCCAGGGGAGAGCGAAAAACTGTTTTTT	CASSFPPGESEKLFF
-	-	TRBV13	TRBJ2-7	TGTGCCAGCAGCCTCGCAGCCAGAGACTACGAGCAGTACTTC	CASSLAARDYEQYF